The text below deals with one T cell receptor beta chain. This table comes from immunoSEQ multiplex PCR, and its TCRdb copy is limited to in-frame clones, with some not included. This sample has over 85,000 clones, with approximately 96% found just once. This specimen belongs to a study of technical replicates of blood from several donors. The V gene's germline CDR1 is MNHEY and CDR2 SVGAGI. The CDR3 spans 11 residues. Trimming took off 10 bases at V and 8 bases at J, with 14 bases between the two ends. The sequenced sample was T cells isolated from PBMCs. The V gene is TRBV6-5, the J gene TRBJ1-2; D call uncertain. The receptor was isolated from a human donor in good health. The CDR3 region is CAIHGAGGYTF. The DNA for the CDR3 is TGTGCCATCCACGGAGCGGGAGGCTACACCTTC.